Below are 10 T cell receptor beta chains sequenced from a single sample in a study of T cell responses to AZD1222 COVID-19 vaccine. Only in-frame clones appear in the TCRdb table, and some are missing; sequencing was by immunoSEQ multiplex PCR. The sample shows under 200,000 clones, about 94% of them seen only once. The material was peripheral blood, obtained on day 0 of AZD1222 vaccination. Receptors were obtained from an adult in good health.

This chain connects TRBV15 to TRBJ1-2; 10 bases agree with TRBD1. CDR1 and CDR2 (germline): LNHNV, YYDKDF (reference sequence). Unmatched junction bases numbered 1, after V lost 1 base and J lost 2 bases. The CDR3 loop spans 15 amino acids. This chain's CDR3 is CATSRGDRGNYGYTF. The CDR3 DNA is TGTGCCACCAGCAGAGGGGACAGGGGAAACTATGGCTACACCTTC.

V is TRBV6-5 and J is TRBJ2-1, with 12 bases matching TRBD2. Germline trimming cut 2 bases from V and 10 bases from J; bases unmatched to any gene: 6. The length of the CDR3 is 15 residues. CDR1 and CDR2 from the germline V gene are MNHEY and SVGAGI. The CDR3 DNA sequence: TGTGCCAGCAGTTACAGGACTAGCGGGAAGAGGGAGCAGTTCTTC. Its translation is CASSYRTSGKREQFF.

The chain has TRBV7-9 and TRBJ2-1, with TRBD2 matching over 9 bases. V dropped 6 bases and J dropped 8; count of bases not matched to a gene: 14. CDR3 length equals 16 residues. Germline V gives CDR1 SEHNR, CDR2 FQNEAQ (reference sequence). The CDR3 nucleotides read TGTGCCAGCAGTGGGGGAACTAGCGGGTACAACTATGAGCAGTTCTTC. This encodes CASSGGTSGYNYEQFF.

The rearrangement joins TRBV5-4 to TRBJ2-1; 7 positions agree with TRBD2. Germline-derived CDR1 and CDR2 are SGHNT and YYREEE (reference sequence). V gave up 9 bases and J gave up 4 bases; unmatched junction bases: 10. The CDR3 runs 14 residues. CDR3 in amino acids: CATQTSVNYNEQFF. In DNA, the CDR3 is TGTGCCACTCAAACTAGCGTGAATTACAATGAGCAGTTCTTC.

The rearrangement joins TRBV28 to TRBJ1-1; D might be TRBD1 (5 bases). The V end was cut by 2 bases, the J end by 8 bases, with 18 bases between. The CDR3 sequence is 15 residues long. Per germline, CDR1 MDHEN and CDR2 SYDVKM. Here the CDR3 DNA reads TGTGCCAGCAGTTTAGGCGGCCAGGGCGGGGAAGAAGCTTTCTTT. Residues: CASSLGGQGGEEAFF.

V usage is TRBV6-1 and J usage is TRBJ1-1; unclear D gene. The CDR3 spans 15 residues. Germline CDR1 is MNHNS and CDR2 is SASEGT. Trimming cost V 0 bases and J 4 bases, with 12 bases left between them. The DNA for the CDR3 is TGTGCCAGCAGTGAAGCGCCGAGGTTGCCCACTGAAGCTTTCTTT. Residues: CASSEAPRLPTEAFF.

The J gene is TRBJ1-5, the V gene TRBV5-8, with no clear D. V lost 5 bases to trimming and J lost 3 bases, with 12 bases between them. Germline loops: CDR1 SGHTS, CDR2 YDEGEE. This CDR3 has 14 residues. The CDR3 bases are TGTGCCAGCAGACACCAGTGGGACAATCAGCCCCAGCATTTT. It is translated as CASRHQWDNQPQHF. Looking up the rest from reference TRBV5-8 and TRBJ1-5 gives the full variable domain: EAGVTQSPTHLIKTRGQQATLRCSPISGHTSVYWYQQALGLGLQFLLWYDEGEERNRGNFPPRFSGRQFPNYSSELNVNALELEDSALYLCASRHQWDNQPQHFGDGTRLSIL.

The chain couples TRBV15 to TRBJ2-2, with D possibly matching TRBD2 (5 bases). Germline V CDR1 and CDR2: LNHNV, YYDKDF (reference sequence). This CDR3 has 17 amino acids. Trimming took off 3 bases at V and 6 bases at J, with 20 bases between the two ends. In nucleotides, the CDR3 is TGTGCCACCAGCAGCACTAGTACGGGTCGGATATCCGGGGAGCTGTTTTTT. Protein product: CATSSTSTGRISGELFF.

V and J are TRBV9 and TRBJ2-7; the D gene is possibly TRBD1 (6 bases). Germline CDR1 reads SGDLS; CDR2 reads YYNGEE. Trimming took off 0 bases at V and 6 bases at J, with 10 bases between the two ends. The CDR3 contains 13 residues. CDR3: CASSVGTVGEQYF. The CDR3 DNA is TGTGCCAGCAGCGTAGGGACAGTCGGCGAGCAGTACTTC.

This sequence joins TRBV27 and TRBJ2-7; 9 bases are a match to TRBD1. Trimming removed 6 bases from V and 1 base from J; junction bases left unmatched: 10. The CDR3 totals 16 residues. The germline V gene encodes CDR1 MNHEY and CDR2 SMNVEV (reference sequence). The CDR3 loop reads CASSLQGAGISYEQYF. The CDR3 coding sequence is TGTGCCAGCAGCTTACAGGGGGCCGGAATATCCTACGAGCAGTACTTC.